This T cell receptor beta chain appears in the sequencing data of a study of CD8 T cells in Susac syndrome. The study sequenced TCR beta in blood CD8+ and CD4+ T cells. Multiple sclerosis controls were treatment-naive patients with stable or active relapsing-remitting disease. TEMRA cells were FACS-enriched, unlike CD8+ and CD4+ T cells, which were negatively isolated. The germline V gene has CDR1 SGDLS and CDR2 YYNGEE. V dropped 0 bases and J dropped 2; count of bases not matched to a gene: 8. The CDR3 contains 17 residues. Random hexamers were used to reverse transcribe the RNA input (0.5 to 1 ug). Coverage of TCR beta CDR3 amplification by immunoSEQ multiplex PCR extended to 54 Vbeta and 13 Jbeta. TCRdb processed the immunoSEQ multiplex PCR reads anew with MiXCR; each CDR3 protein has one entry. The table records roughly 150,000 distinct CDR3 sequences, roughly 94% of them present only once.

The rearrangement joins TRBV9 to TRBJ1-5; 7 bases match TRBD1. This TCR was recovered from a human donor with multiple sclerosis. Sequenced material: CD8+ T cells from PBMCs. In DNA, the CDR3 is TGTGCCAGCAGCGTAGACACAGGGGTGACGCGCAATCAGCCCCAGCATTTT. Its protein product is CASSVDTGVTRNQPQHF.